One TCR beta chain is described in this entry. This clonotype was counted once. Its antigen is currently not known. Nothing much larger sits one base from this clone, and base qualities are not available. The record originates from a study of blood T cells in healthy people across ages (dated by TCRdb to the mid-2010s). Describing the broader study: In model experiments, roughly one uniquely barcoded TCR beta cDNA molecule per two T cells was captured by template switching. The study measured age-related changes in TCR beta repertoire diversity using deep sequencing normalized with unique cDNA molecular identifiers. The donors were split into four age groups: young (average about 15 years), middle-aged (more than 35), aged (approximately 59) and long-lived (over 80). To avoid experimental bias, donors of different ages were spread randomly across the sequencing lanes. Two additional independent replicas of 1 million unique cDNA reads from the same blood draw were analyzed for two donors (one aged 18 to 30 and one aged 80 or older). What the study reported, not specific to this receptor: Compared with the aged group, more naive CD4+ T cells, fewer expanded clones and increased TCR diversity were shown by the long-lived group, suggesting age selection. Because the CMV infection status of the donors was unknown, age-related changes in expanded clonotypes may potentially have been confounded. Estimates of total diversity from one million sequenced T cells were regarded as lower bounds and underestimates. The percentage of naive T cells measured by flow cytometry correlated strongly with observed TCR beta diversity. As age increased, observed TCR beta diversity per million T cells dropped in a roughly linear way, and a significant reduction was already evident by age 40. Bulk unsorted PBMC profiling prevented conclusive comparison of naive and antigen-experienced compartments.

The library was made by 5' RACE. The second PCR ran for about 6 to 12 cycles and used a J-beta primer mix along with a sample-barcoded 5' primer. Each TCR beta cDNA molecule received a unique molecular identifier from a template-switch 5' adaptor carrying 12 random nucleotides. Each sample yielded at least 3 million CDR3-containing paired-end reads. First-strand cDNA was synthesized from all RNA with the Mint cDNA synthesis kit, primed by a TRBC-specific oligonucleotide. Following uracil-DNA glycosylase treatment, a first 18-cycle PCR with universal primers M1SS and BC2_uni_R was performed on all cDNA. The authors' analysis ran thus. For normalization, 1 million high-quality reads, each with a distinct molecular identifier, were randomly selected from each sample. Reads with shared molecular identifiers were discarded instead of being binned into consensus sequences. MiTCR, run with a Q25 quality threshold and the strictest error-elimination algorithm, handled CDR3 identification, clonotype clustering and error correction. A nonparametric unseen species model with Euler transformation was used to estimate a lower bound on total TCR beta diversity. The public sequencing data were trimmed at Q25 with fastp and processed into clonotypes with MiXCR by TCRdb, which kept only in-frame beta chains. Rows are unified per CDR3 protein, each entry keeping the most common DNA and genes. For this entry, the V and J calls and clone size follow TCRdb and not the study's own pipeline. This sample has fewer than 2 million distinct CDR3 sequences in its table, and roughly 43% of those were observed once. The top ten clones comprise about 23% of the sample.

Donors were 40 or so systemically healthy Caucasian individuals from Russia aged roughly 6 to 100 years. Each donor gave 8 to 10 milliliters of peripheral blood, drawn into EDTA-treated Vacutainer tubes. Ficoll-Paque density-gradient centrifugation was used to isolate PBMCs, with at least 6.5 million obtained per sample. Trizol reagent was used to extract total RNA from PBMCs, with at least 5.5 micrograms per sample. Naive CD45RAhigh/CD27high T cell percentages were measured by flow cytometry on a PBMC aliquot from every donor. A distance of 9 bases separates the germline ends of V and J, which lose 0 bases and 4 bases respectively. The CDR3 starts with the cysteine, ends with the phenylalanine, and has 14 residues. The kept DNA is CDR3 alone, 42 bases in frame from the first base. According to the germline V gene, CDR1 reads MNHEY and CDR2 reads SVGAGI.

The sequence is built from TRBV6-5 and TRBJ1-2, with the D gene too uncertain to name. This clonotype originated in a human donor in good health. Sequencing input: blood. In nucleotide form, the sequence is TGTGCCAGCAGTTACTCTGGAGTGAGCTATGGCTACACCTTC. Its protein reads: CASSYSGVSYGYTF.